Following are 22 T cell receptor beta chains from one sample sequenced in a study of blood T cell repertoires in COVID-19. TCRdb keeps only in-frame clones here, not all; method: immunoSEQ multiplex PCR. The data show 130,000 or so clones, with roughly 69% seen just once and less than 2.5% held by the top ten. The sample taken for sequencing was peripheral blood. The receptors shown here come from a woman aged 70-85 years with acute or convalescent COVID-19.

The chain joins TRBV5-6 to TRBJ1-2, with TRBD1 identical over 8 bases. V lost 4 bases and J lost 10; bases outside the gene matches: 6. CDR1 SGHDT and CDR2 YYEEEE come from the germline V gene. The CDR3 is made up of 12 amino acids. CDR3 sequence reads: CASSRGQDVYTF. DNA for the CDR3: TGTGCCAGCAGCAGGGGACAGGATGTCTACACCTTC.

The V and J genes are TRBV19 and TRBJ1-3; D not resolved. Looked up from germline, CDR1 is LNHDA and CDR2 is SQIVND (reference sequence). CDR3 length: 12 amino acids. The ends were cut back, 3 bases at V and 7 bases at J, with 7 bases in the middle. The CDR3 region has the DNA TGTGCCAGTAGTATGAGCCGGAACACCATATATTTT. Amino acids: CASSMSRNTIYF.

V and J are TRBV6-2 or TRBV6-3 and TRBJ2-5; 11 bases map to TRBD2. CDR3 size: 15 residues. Germline CDR1 reads MNHEY; CDR2 reads SVGEGT. With V trimmed by 5 bases and J by 5 bases, 7 bases remained unmatched. The CDR3 region is CASSDGLAGLETQYF. DNA for the CDR3: TGTGCCAGCAGTGACGGACTAGCGGGCCTGGAGACCCAGTACTTC.

The CDR3 here is CASSLKNSYYGYTF. CDR3 coding DNA: TGTGCCAGCAGCTTGAAGAACAGTTACTATGGCTACACCTTC. V gene TRBV5-4 combines with J gene TRBJ1-2, with D unresolved. The CDR3 runs 14 residues. The germline gives CDR1 SGHNT, CDR2 YYREEE (reference sequence). V lost 1 base, J lost 3 bases, and 10 bases lay in between.

This clone occurred once. The chain is built from TRBV27 and TRBJ2-7, with 7 nucleotides matching TRBD1. The CDR3 spans 14 residues. Trimming cost V 3 bases and J 2 bases; bases outside gene matches: 4. The V gene's germline CDR1 is MNHEY and CDR2 SMNVEV (reference sequence). The CDR3 loop is CASSLRGQAYEQYF. The DNA for the CDR3 is TGTGCCAGCAGTTTGAGGGGGCAAGCCTACGAGCAGTACTTC.

The chain is built from TRBV4-3 and TRBJ2-5; D remains ambiguous. The CDR3 runs 15 residues. In germline, CDR1 is LGHNA, CDR2 YSLEER. V was shortened by 0 bases and J by 2 bases, with 10 bases between the two germline ends. CDR3 nucleotide sequence: TGCGCCAGCAGCCAAGATTGGAGACCACAAGAGACCCAGTACTTC. It is translated as CASSQDWRPQETQYF.

This clone was seen a single time. This rearrangement joins TRBV27 to TRBJ1-6; TRBD1 matches 9 bases. This CDR3 has 15 residues. Germline V lookup: CDR1 MNHEY, CDR2 SMNVEV (reference sequence). V lost 8 bases to trimming and J lost 7 bases; unmatched junction nucleotides: 9. CDR3 region: CASRLGTGSNSPLHF. The DNA of the CDR3 is TGTGCCAGCCGACTAGGGACAGGGTCGAATTCACCCCTCCACTTT.

The chain carries TRBV5-4 and TRBJ2-3; D may be TRBD2 (6 bases). V was pared by 4 bases and J by 0 bases, with 15 bases between. This CDR3 is built from 16 residues. The germline V gene encodes CDR1 SGHNT and CDR2 YYREEE (reference sequence). DNA for the CDR3: TGTGCCAGCAGCCCATCCCTAGCGTTGAGCACAGATACGCAGTATTTT. Translating it yields CASSPSLALSTDTQYF.

This chain uses TRBV10-1 with TRBJ2-5, with 7 bases identical to TRBD2. CDR1 is WNHNN and CDR2 is SYGVQD in the germline V gene (reference sequence). V lost 0 bases, J lost 2 bases, and 9 bases stayed unmatched. The CDR3 covers 17 residues. The CDR3 sequence: CASSESTTAGLQETQYF. DNA for the CDR3: TGCGCCAGCAGTGAGTCGACGACAGCGGGGTTACAAGAGACCCAGTACTTC.

The gene calls are TRBV30 and TRBJ1-2; 7 positions agree with TRBD1. V gave up 2 bases and J gave up 6 bases; unmatched junction bases: 6. Germline assignment: CDR1 GTSNPN and CDR2 SVGIG (reference sequence). The CDR3 has 13 residues. The CDR3 DNA follows: TGTGCCTGGAGTTTGACAGGGAGAGATGGCTACACCTTC. It encodes CAWSLTGRDGYTF.

The sample holds one count of this clone. This chain joins TRBV11-3 and TRBJ2-1, with unresolved D. V was pared by 2 bases and J by 7 bases, with 6 bases between. This CDR3 has 12 amino acids. Germline V CDR1 and CDR2: SGHNT, YENEEA. The CDR3 is CASSLNSNEQFF. CDR3 bases: TGTGCCAGCAGCTTAAACTCGAATGAGCAGTTCTTC.

The chain is built from TRBV4-1 and TRBJ2-5; D is possibly TRBD2 (6 bases). The CDR3 has 14 residues. Trimming shortened V by 4 bases and J by 1 base, and 10 bases separated the two germline ends. Germline V lookup: CDR1 MGHRA, CDR2 YSYEKL. CDR3 sequence: CASSLRTTQETQYF. In DNA form, the CDR3 reads TGCGCCAGCAGCCTCCGGACTACCCAAGAGACCCAGTACTTC.

The V call is TRBV5-1, the J call TRBJ1-1, with D unclear. The ends were cut back, 0 bases at V and 11 bases at J, with 14 bases in the middle. This CDR3 spans 13 amino acids. The germline V gene has CDR1 SGHRS and CDR2 YFSETQ. The CDR3 DNA sequence: TGCGCCAGCAGCTTGGCTGCACGGGAGTGGGCTTTCTTT. It encodes CASSLAAREWAFF.

The genes are TRBV5-1 and TRBJ2-7; D uncertain. CDR1 and CDR2 (germline): SGHRS, YFSETQ. V was shortened by 2 bases and J by 5 bases, with 8 bases between the two germline ends. The CDR3 consists of 12 residues. CDR3 in amino acids: CASSFRNDEQYF. CDR3 in DNA: TGCGCCAGCAGCTTCAGGAACGACGAGCAGTACTTC.

This chain uses TRBV5-1 with TRBJ2-7, with D possibly TRBD2 on 5 matching bases. Trimming left V 0 bases short and J 2 bases short, with 9 bases between. CDR3 length: 14 residues. Germline values: CDR1 SGHRS, CDR2 YFSETQ. In DNA, the CDR3 is TGCGCCAGCAGCTTGGGCGCCGGGACCTACGAGCAGTACTTC. It codes for CASSLGAGTYEQYF.

V and J are TRBV6-5 and TRBJ2-5; 8 bases line up with TRBD1. The germline CDR1 and CDR2 sequences are MNHEY and SVGAGI. Unmatched junction bases numbered 4, after V lost 6 bases and J lost 4 bases. This CDR3 has 13 amino acids. CDR3 amino acids: CASRGQGRETQYF. The CDR3 coding sequence is TGTGCCAGCAGAGGACAGGGACGAGAGACCCAGTACTTC.

This chain's CDR3 is CASIVPGADTQYF. The CDR3 DNA follows: TGTGCCAGCATAGTCCCGGGAGCGGATACGCAGTATTTT. This sequence joins TRBV6-5 and TRBJ2-3; D might be TRBD2 (6 bases). V lost 7 bases and J 6 bases, leaving 14 bases between the germline ends. The CDR3 length is 13 residues. Germline V gene sequence: CDR1 MNHEY, CDR2 SVGAGI.

The chain couples TRBV7-2 to TRBJ2-2; 12 bases fit TRBD2. This CDR3 comprises 18 residues. J lost 6 bases, V lost 5 bases, and 13 bases had no gene match. CDR1 and CDR2 (germline): SGHTA, FQGNSA. The CDR3 DNA is TGTGCCAGCAGCACAATCCGGCTAGCGGGGGGGCGATCCGGGGAGCTGTTTTTT. Translating gives CASSTIRLAGGRSGELFF.

Only a few counts were recorded for this clone. The rearrangement joins TRBV3-1 (or the pseudogene TRBV3-2) to TRBJ1-1; 8 positions agree with TRBD1. This CDR3 spans 16 amino acids. The germline V gene has CDR1 LGHDT and CDR2 YNNKEL (reference sequence). After removal of 4 bases from V and 4 bases from J, the junction contained 11 bases not matched to a gene. The CDR3 sequence is CASSPPRAGGVTEAFF. DNA for the CDR3: TGTGCCAGCAGCCCACCAAGGGCAGGGGGCGTCACTGAAGCTTTCTTT.

As to this clone: The sample carries other DNA sequences with the same CDR3. The rearrangement joins TRBV5-4 to TRBJ2-5; no firm D call. CDR3 length: 14 residues. Trimming left V 0 bases short and J 5 bases short, with 11 bases between. Germline CDR1 SGHNT, CDR2 YYREEE (reference sequence). In nucleotides, the CDR3 is TGTGCCAGCAGCTTGGCCGGCAGCGTGGAGACCCAGTACTTC. Encoded protein: CASSLAGSVETQYF. The full variable domain, with the rest looked up from reference TRBV5-4 and TRBJ2-5, is ETGVTQSPTHLIKTRGQQVTLRCSSQSGHNTVSWYQQALGQGPQFIFQYYREEENGRGNFPPRFSGLQFPNYSSELNVNALELDDSALYLCASSLAGSVETQYFGPGTRLLVL.

This clone was observed at least ten times. V is TRBV7-2 and J is TRBJ1-3; D not resolved. The CDR3 is 15 amino acids. The germline V gene encodes CDR1 SGHTA and CDR2 FQGNSA. V gave up 5 bases and J gave up 0 bases, with 11 bases separating them. The CDR3 loop reads CASSKASFSGNTIYF. CDR3 nucleotides: TGTGCCAGCAGCAAAGCCTCTTTCTCTGGAAACACCATATATTTT.

The rearrangement joins TRBV6-2 or TRBV6-3 to TRBJ2-1; a weak D match, TRBD2 (5 bases). The V gene's germline CDR1 is MNHEY and CDR2 SVGEGT. Trimming removed 2 bases at V and 0 bases at J, with 11 bases between. This CDR3 region has 16 residues. The CDR3 region is CASSYDSGSSYNEQFF. CDR3 DNA: TGTGCCAGCAGTTACGATTCGGGGAGCTCCTACAATGAGCAGTTCTTC.